Presented here are 21 T cell receptor beta chains from one specimen sequenced in a study of control samples from healthy donors and cancer patients. Measured with immunoSEQ multiplex PCR; TCRdb has only the in-frame clones, and not every one. The sample records about 140,000 clones, 80% to 90% being singletons. The sample consisted of blood. The receptors shown here come from a woman aged 25 to 39 in good health.

The J gene is TRBJ1-2, the V gene TRBV6-1; TRBD1 might be the D (5 bases). The germline CDR1 and CDR2 sequences are MNHNS and SASEGT. The V gene lost 3 bases and the J gene lost 0 bases, with 11 bases spanning the gap. The CDR3 extends over 15 amino acids. The CDR3 bases are TGTGCCAGCAGTGATGGGGACGGAGCTAACTATGGCTACACCTTC. This gives the protein CASSDGDGANYGYTF.

The chain uses TRBV6-1 and TRBJ2-5; D gene unclear. The CDR3 sequence is 13 residues long. The germline CDR1 and CDR2 sequences are MNHNS and SASEGT. V lost 6 bases and J lost 0, with 8 bases in between. Here the CDR3 reads CASSSPNQETQYF. CDR3 DNA: TGTGCCAGCAGCTCACCAAACCAAGAGACCCAGTACTTC.

V and J are TRBV20-1 and TRBJ1-2; perhaps TRBD1 as D (5 bases). Trimming shortened V by 5 bases and J by 6 bases, and 7 bases separated the two germline ends. This CDR3 spans 10 amino acids. Germline-derived CDR1 and CDR2 are DFQATT and SNEGSKA (reference sequence). The CDR3 sequence: CSAPRDGYTF. CDR3 DNA: TGCAGTGCTCCCAGGGATGGCTACACCTTC.

V and J are TRBV10-3 and TRBJ1-6; D unclear. The CDR3 spans 16 residues. Germline CDR1 reads ENHRY; CDR2 reads SYGVKD. V was pared by 8 bases and J by 5 bases, with 19 bases between. The CDR3 DNA reads TGTGCCATCTCGGAGGCGCGAGACATAAATAATTCACCCCTCCACTTT. Protein: CAISEARDINNSPLHF.

This rearrangement joins TRBV11-2 to TRBJ1-2, with TRBD1 as a possible D gene (5 bases). The germline CDR1 and CDR2 sequences are SGHAT and FQNNGV. V lost 5 bases to trimming and J lost 6 bases, with 22 bases between them. CDR3 size: 16 residues. The CDR3 loop reads CASSPPSGTGGNGYTF. CDR3 DNA: TGTGCCAGCAGCCCCCCATCCGGGACGGGGGGTAATGGCTACACCTTC.

The chain links TRBV30 to TRBJ1-5; a possible D gene is TRBD1 (5 bases). Germline CDR1 is GTSNPN and CDR2 is SVGIG (reference sequence). The ends were cut back, 2 bases at V and 6 bases at J, with 14 bases in the middle. The CDR3 loop spans 14 amino acids. The CDR3 nucleotides read TGTGCCTGGAGTAGTGGAGGGGTAAGTCAGCCCCAGCATTTT. Translation: CAWSSGGVSQPQHF.

The gene calls are TRBV7-6 and TRBJ2-1; 12 positions match TRBD2. V gave up 2 bases and J gave up 7 bases; unmatched junction bases: 9. CDR1 SGHVS and CDR2 FNYEAQ come from the germline V gene. The CDR3 totals 17 residues. The CDR3: CASSLWTSGDGINEQFF. CDR3 bases: TGTGCCAGCAGCTTATGGACTAGCGGGGACGGGATAAATGAGCAGTTCTTC.

The chain has TRBV10-3 and TRBJ2-7; no clear D gene. Germline V gene sequence: CDR1 ENHRY, CDR2 SYGVKD. Trimming took off 2 bases at V and 1 base at J, with 9 bases between the two ends. This CDR3 has 14 residues. The CDR3 bases are TGTGCCATCAGTGAGCAGGCGGTTTCCTACGAGCAGTACTTC. Protein sequence: CAISEQAVSYEQYF.

The chain combines TRBV27 with TRBJ2-1, with D maybe TRBD2 (6 bases). This CDR3 comprises 17 residues. The V gene's germline CDR1 is MNHEY and CDR2 SMNVEV (reference sequence). V was pared by 0 bases and J by 5 bases, with 17 bases between. The CDR3 loop reads CASSLSWTTIPNNEQFF. The CDR3 DNA follows: TGTGCCAGCAGTTTATCGTGGACTACTATACCTAACAATGAGCAGTTCTTC.

In its sample, this clone was seen a few times. This rearrangement joins TRBV6-5 to TRBJ1-1; 7 bases align to TRBD1. This CDR3 region has 15 residues. J was trimmed by 2 bases and V by 5 bases; bases with no gene match: 8. Germline V lookup: CDR1 MNHEY, CDR2 SVGAGI. CDR3 bases: TGTGCCAGCAGTCTTTCCGGGACAGCAAACACTGAAGCTTTCTTT. This codes for CASSLSGTANTEAFF.

The V and J genes are TRBV2 and TRBJ2-5; possible D gene TRBD1, 6 bases. Trimming removed 5 bases from V and 5 bases from J, with 15 bases in between. CDR3 length equals 14 residues. CDR1 and CDR2 from the germline V gene are SNHLY and FYNNEI. CDR3 DNA: TGTGCCAGCAGTCCCCGGACAGTCCCGGAGACCCAGTACTTC. Translating gives CASSPRTVPETQYF. The full variable domain, with the rest looked up from reference TRBV2 and TRBJ2-5, is EPEVTQTPSHQVTQMGQEVILRCVPISNHLYFYWYRQILGQKVEFLVSFYNNEISEKSEIFDDQFSVERPDGSNFTLKIRSTKLEDSAMYFCASSPRTVPETQYFGPGTRLLVL.

A single count supports this clone. The rearrangement joins TRBV2 to TRBJ2-5; 7 bases map to TRBD2. The CDR3 extends over 14 amino acids. V dropped 6 bases and J dropped 5; count of bases not matched to a gene: 9. Germline V gene sequence: CDR1 SNHLY, CDR2 FYNNEI. CDR3 loop: CASRLVSGGETQYF. The CDR3 DNA is TGTGCCAGCAGACTCGTTTCCGGGGGGGAGACCCAGTACTTC.

The chain is built from TRBV5-8 and TRBJ1-1; 10 bases are a match to TRBD1. Trimming removed 4 bases from V and 4 bases from J; junction bases left unmatched: 4. The germline V gene has CDR1 SGHTS and CDR2 YDEGEE. The length of the CDR3 is 14 residues. The CDR3 DNA sequence: TGTGCCAGCAGCCGGGACAGGGGAAGCACTGAAGCTTTCTTT. Translating gives CASSRDRGSTEAFF.

The genes are TRBV19 and TRBJ1-5; the D is unclear. Trimming shortened V by 5 bases and J by 4 bases, and 24 bases separated the two germline ends. CDR1 is LNHDA, CDR2 SQIVND, per germline (reference sequence). CDR3 length equals 18 residues. The DNA of the CDR3 is TGTGCCAGTAGTCCCCCCACGAGATCCGCCTCATGGAATCAGCCCCAGCATTTT. Residues: CASSPPTRSASWNQPQHF.

The count of this clone is one. The chain uses TRBV24-1 and TRBJ1-5, with D uncertain. Germline V gene lookup returns CDR1 KGHDR and CDR2 SFDVKD. V gave up 7 bases and J gave up 1 base, with 7 bases separating them. CDR3 length equals 13 residues. DNA for the CDR3: TGTGCCACCAGGCCCTGGAGCAATCAGCCCCAGCATTTT. Its translation is CATRPWSNQPQHF.

The rearrangement joins TRBV7-9 to TRBJ2-5, with TRBD2 matching over 10 bases. This CDR3 comprises 16 residues. In germline, CDR1 is SEHNR, CDR2 FQNEAQ (reference sequence). V lost 1 base, J lost 5 bases, and 7 bases stayed unmatched. The CDR3 spells CASSLVLAGVLETQYF. In nucleotides, the CDR3 is TGTGCCAGCAGCTTAGTGCTAGCGGGAGTTCTGGAGACCCAGTACTTC.

V is TRBV6-1 and J is TRBJ1-3, with 7 bases lining up with TRBD1. V dropped 1 base and J dropped 2; count of bases not matched to a gene: 2. Per the germline V gene, CDR1 is MNHNS and CDR2 is SASEGT. The CDR3 length is 15 residues. CDR3 sequence: CASSEVTGTGNTIYF. In nucleotides, the CDR3 is TGTGCCAGCAGTGAAGTGACAGGGACTGGAAACACCATATATTTT.

There are a few counts of this clone. The chain couples TRBV7-6 to TRBJ2-7, with D possibly matching TRBD2 (5 bases). This CDR3 comprises 16 residues. The germline V and J ends were trimmed by 1 base and 0 bases, with 13 bases remaining between them. Germline CDR1 reads SGHVS; CDR2 reads FNYEAQ. The CDR3 reads CASSLGSRAGSYEQYF. The CDR3 DNA reads as TGTGCCAGCAGCTTAGGATCGCGGGCTGGCTCCTACGAGCAGTACTTC.

The chain recombines TRBV20-1 with TRBJ2-1; 10 bases fit TRBD1. Germline V gene sequence: CDR1 DFQATT, CDR2 SNEGSKA (reference sequence). The J segment lost 15 bases and the V segment lost 3 bases, leaving 11 bases of the junction unmatched. This CDR3 contains 13 residues. The CDR3 coding sequence is TGCAGTGCTAGTGCGGGACAGGGGATAATTCGGTTCTTC. Its translation: CSASAGQGIIRFF.

The chain recombines TRBV5-6 with TRBJ2-2; D tentatively fits TRBD1 or TRBD2 (6 bases each). This CDR3 region has 14 residues. Looked up from germline, CDR1 is SGHDT and CDR2 is YYEEEE. Deletions cut 3 bases from V and 2 bases from J, with 8 bases between. The CDR3 sequence is CASSWGANTGELFF. The DNA for the CDR3 is TGTGCCAGCAGCTGGGGGGCCAACACCGGGGAGCTGTTTTTT.

In its sample, this clone was seen a few times. DNA for the CDR3: TGTGCCACCAGTGGGGGACAGTGGGACAACCAGTACTTC. It yields the protein CATSGGQWDNQYF. The chain has TRBV24-1 and TRBJ2-5; 7 positions agree with TRBD1. The CDR3 contains 13 residues. The V gene's germline CDR1 is KGHDR and CDR2 SFDVKD. V lost 5 bases to trimming and J lost 10 bases; unmatched junction nucleotides: 9.